Each of the 28 T cell receptor beta chains below was sequenced from the same sample in a study of metastatic and nonmetastatic thyroid tumors. None of the patients had undergone any treatment ahead of thyroid surgery. With MiXCR, TCRdb reprocessed the PCR reads. Here the sample spans 70,000 or so clones, approximately 14% being singletons. Source material: blood. These receptors all stem from a male donor with papillary thyroid cancer or a benign thyroid nodule (not recorded which). Some clones in this sample may be carry-over from other donors' samples.

This clone has ten or more counts. The V gene is TRBV19, the J gene TRBJ2-1, with 10 bases aligning to TRBD2. V lost 11 bases to trimming and J lost 0 bases; unmatched junction nucleotides: 4. Germline CDR1 LNHDA, CDR2 SQIVND (reference sequence). This CDR3 is 14 amino acids long. The CDR3 region is CAASSGSSYNEQFF. The CDR3 nucleotides read TGTGCCGCATCTAGCGGGAGCTCCTACAATGAGCAGTTCTTC. The whole variable domain, remainder taken from reference TRBV19 and TRBJ2-1, is DGGITQSPKYLFRKEGQNVTLSCEQNLNHDAMYWYRQDPGQGLRLIYYSQIVNDFQKGDIAEGYSVSREKKESFPLTVTSAQKNPTAFYLCAASSGSSYNEQFFGPGTRLTVL.

This clone showed up many times. Written as DNA, the CDR3 is TGTGCCACCAGCAGAGGGGGACAGTATGGCTACACCTTC. As protein: CATSRGGQYGYTF. The chain has TRBV15 and TRBJ1-2; 7 bases fit TRBD1. The length of the CDR3 is 13 residues. In germline, CDR1 is LNHNV, CDR2 YYDKDF (reference sequence). V was clipped by 1 base and J by 5 bases; unmatched bases: 1.

The chain has TRBV3-1 and TRBJ2-1; D possibly corresponds to TRBD1 (6 bases). The V gene lost 0 bases and the J gene lost 7 bases, with 10 bases spanning the gap. The CDR3 spans 14 residues. CDR1 is LGHDT, CDR2 YNNKEL, per germline (reference sequence). CDR3 loop: CASSQEGGINEQFF. The CDR3 DNA is TGTGCCAGCAGCCAAGAAGGGGGTATTAATGAGCAGTTCTTC.

The rearrangement links TRBV11-2 to TRBJ2-2, with D tentatively TRBD1 (5 bases). CDR3 length equals 14 residues. Trimming left V 6 bases short and J 1 base short, with 9 bases between. In germline, CDR1 is SGHAT, CDR2 FQNNGV. CDR3 in amino acids: CASSFQGNTGELFF. The CDR3 region has the DNA TGTGCCAGCAGTTTTCAGGGGAACACCGGGGAGCTGTTTTTT. The whole variable domain, remainder taken from reference TRBV11-2 and TRBJ2-2, is EAGVAQSPRYKIIEKRQSVAFWCNPISGHATLYWYQQILGQGPKLLIQFQNNGVVDDSQLPKDRFSAERLKGVDSTLKIQPAKLEDSAVYLCASSFQGNTGELFFGEGSRLTVL.

This clone was seen repeatedly, ten times or more. V is TRBV19 and J is TRBJ2-5; 10 nucleotides align to TRBD2. This CDR3 contains 15 residues. V shed 6 bases and J 5 bases; nucleotides not matched to a gene: 9. The V gene's germline CDR1 is LNHDA and CDR2 SQIVND (reference sequence). The CDR3 DNA follows: TGTGCCAGTAGCCCAAGCGGGAGGGTAGGGGAGACCCAGTACTTC. Translation: CASSPSGRVGETQYF.

This clone was observed a handful of times. The rearrangement uses TRBV6-4 and TRBJ1-2; TRBD1 matches 10 bases. Per germline, CDR1 MRHNA and CDR2 SNTAGT. V lost 5 bases, J lost 6 bases, and 6 bases stayed unmatched. There are 14 residues in the CDR3. CDR3 sequence: CASSRDRGLNGYTF. The CDR3 DNA follows: TGTGCCAGCAGTCGGGACAGGGGTTTGAATGGCTACACCTTC.

This clone has ten or more counts. The V gene is TRBV5-1, the J gene TRBJ2-1; 9 nucleotides align to TRBD1. The ends lost 0 bases at V and 9 bases at J; junction bases unmatched: 7. The germline V gene encodes CDR1 SGHRS and CDR2 YFSETQ. This CDR3 spans 15 amino acids. CDR3 amino acids: CASSLATGTGSEQFF. CDR3 DNA: TGCGCCAGCAGCTTGGCTACCGGGACAGGGAGTGAGCAGTTCTTC.

The chain couples TRBV6-5 to TRBJ2-5, with 8 bases that match TRBD1. V shed 4 bases and J 2 bases; nucleotides not matched to a gene: 12. Per germline, CDR1 MNHEY and CDR2 SVGAGI. CDR3 length: 17 residues. The CDR3, as DNA: TGTGCCAGCAGTTTTATACTGGACAGGGTAAAGCAAGAGACCCAGTACTTC. Residues: CASSFILDRVKQETQYF.

The chain couples TRBV7-2 to TRBJ2-1; 9 bases map to TRBD2. In germline, CDR1 is SGHTA, CDR2 FQGNSA. J gave up 5 bases and V 0 bases, and 2 bases lay outside the gene matches. This CDR3 is 15 amino acids long. In DNA, the CDR3 is TGTGCCAGCAGCTTAGCGGCTAGCGGGAACAATGAGCAGTTCTTC. This translates into CASSLAASGNNEQFF. The full variable domain, with the rest looked up from reference TRBV7-2 and TRBJ2-1, is GAGVSQSPSNKVTEKGKDVELRCDPISGHTALYWYRQSLGQGLEFLIYFQGNSAPDKSGLPSDRFSAERTGGSVSTLTIQRTQQEDSAVYLCASSLAASGNNEQFFGPGTRLTVL.

The sample holds a few counts of this clone. This may be a read error: a much more frequent sequence differs by one nucleotide. This same CDR3 is encoded by further DNA sequences in the sample. This sequence joins TRBV29-1 and TRBJ2-3; the D gene is possibly TRBD2 (6 bases). Trimming took 4 bases from V and 5 from J, leaving 22 bases between them. The CDR3 runs 16 residues. CDR1 SQVTM and CDR2 ANQGSEA come from the germline V gene. This chain's CDR3 is CSVGLPSRAGIDTQYF. CDR3 nucleotides: TGCAGCGTTGGCCTGCCCTCGAGGGCGGGGATAGATACGCAGTATTTT.

With regard to this clone: At one boundary the junction diverges from the germline segment, which might be a read error. The rearrangement links TRBV29-1 to TRBJ2-6; D uncertain. Germline CDR1 and CDR2: SQVTM and ANQGSEA. This CDR3 region has 12 residues. The DNA for the CDR3 is TGCAGCGTTGACGTTGGGTCCAACGTCCTGACTTTC. Protein sequence: CSVDVGSNVLTF. Looking up the rest from reference TRBV29-1 and TRBJ2-6 gives the full variable domain: SAVISQKPSRDICQRGTSLTIQCQVDSQVTMMFWYRQQPGQSLTLIATANQGSEATYESGFVIDKFPISRPNLTFSTLTVSNMSPEDSSIYLCSVDVGSNVLTFGAGSRLTVL.

There are many counts of this clone. This rearrangement joins TRBV7-2 to TRBJ2-1; TRBD2 might be the D (6 bases). CDR1 and CDR2 from the germline V gene are SGHTA and FQGNSA. The V gene lost 1 base and the J gene lost 7 bases, with 23 bases spanning the gap. The CDR3 has 18 amino acids. CDR3 residues: CASSLGRGMASRLNEQFF. In DNA, the CDR3 is TGTGCCAGCAGCTTAGGGAGGGGTATGGCTAGCAGGCTAAATGAGCAGTTCTTC.

This clone was counted at least ten times. The chain has TRBV7-9 and TRBJ1-1; D is uncertain. The CDR3 length is 14 residues. Germline V gene sequence: CDR1 SEHNR, CDR2 FQNEAQ (reference sequence). With 1 base removed from V and 1 base from J, the gap between germline ends came to 7 bases. CDR3 sequence (DNA): TGTGCCAGCAGCTTAGAAGGACCGAACACTGAAGCTTTCTTT. Amino acid sequence: CASSLEGPNTEAFF.

This clone occurred many times. The chain carries TRBV18 and TRBJ2-2, with D perhaps matching TRBD2 (5 bases). Per germline, CDR1 KGHSH and CDR2 LQKENI. Between the trimmed V and J ends, which lost 6 bases and 1 base, there was a span of 18 bases. The CDR3 extends over 17 amino acids. DNA of the CDR3: TGTGCCAGCTCCCTCGGCGTGAGGGCGTTGAACACCGGGGAGCTGTTTTTT. This codes for CASSLGVRALNTGELFF.

As concerns this clone: A read error may produce the germline difference seen at one junction end. The J gene is TRBJ2-1, the V gene TRBV12-5, with 8 bases that match TRBD2. The V gene's germline CDR1 is LGHNT and CDR2 FRNRAP. CDR3 length: 20 residues. CDR3 coding DNA: TGTGCTAGTTCCAATAGGGGGGAGACTAGCGAGGGAATTTCCTACAATGAGCGGTTCTTC. Translated, it gives CASSNRGETSEGISYNERFF.

At least ten counts were recorded for this clone. The CDR3 here is CATGGKTGEKQPQHF. The CDR3 DNA reads as TGTGCCACCGGGGGAAAAACAGGGGAAAAACAGCCCCAGCATTTT. The V and J genes are TRBV24-1 and TRBJ1-5, with 7 bases identical to TRBD1. The CDR3 has 15 residues. Germline V gene data show CDR1 as KGHDR and CDR2 as SFDVKD. With V trimmed by 9 bases and J by 7 bases, 14 bases remained unmatched.

Points on this clone: It may be a read error: a sequence one base away is much more abundant. The chain links TRBV6-4 to TRBJ1-1, with no clear D. V shed 2 bases and J shed 3 bases, with 10 bases lying between them. The CDR3 has 14 residues. Germline V gene lookup returns CDR1 MRHNA and CDR2 SNTAGT. The CDR3 sequence: CASSDRAEDTEAFF. The CDR3 region has the DNA TGTGCCAGCAGTGACAGGGCAGAGGACACTGAAGCTTTCTTT.

This clone was seen only a few times. Being one base from a much bigger clone, this may be a read error. The genes are TRBV9 and TRBJ2-3, with D tentatively TRBD1 (5 bases). The V end was cut by 9 bases, the J end by 2 bases, with 16 bases between. CDR1 and CDR2 from the germline V gene are SGDLS and YYNGEE. The CDR3 is made up of 14 amino acids. The CDR3 bases are TGTGCCATCAACTTAGTGGGGCACACAGATACGCAGTATTTT. This sequence encodes CAINLVGHTDTQYF. Filled out from reference TRBV9 and TRBJ2-3, the complete variable domain reads DSGVTQTPKHLITATGQRVTLRCSPRSGDLSVYWYQQSLDQGLQFLIQYYNGEERAKGNILERFSAQQFPDLHSELNLSSLELGDSALYFCAINLVGHTDTQYFGPGTRLTVL.

The count of this clone is one. This CDR3 is CASALYGTTNTGELFF. DNA of the CDR3: TGCGCCAGCGCACTTTACGGGACTACAAACACCGGGGAGCTGTTTTTT. The chain has TRBV5-1 and TRBJ2-2; 7 nucleotides align to TRBD2. V lost 7 bases and J lost 2; bases outside the gene matches: 11. CDR1 and CDR2 (germline): SGHRS, YFSETQ. CDR3 length: 16 residues.

This clone was observed a handful of times. The J gene is TRBJ2-7, the V gene TRBV28; 7 nucleotides line up with TRBD1. The germline V gene encodes CDR1 MDHEN and CDR2 SYDVKM. Trimming took 7 bases from V and 0 from J; bases not matched to a gene: 6. The CDR3 covers 14 residues. The CDR3 reads CASTEQGPSYEQYF. CDR3 DNA sequence: TGTGCCAGCACCGAACAGGGGCCCTCCTACGAGCAGTACTTC.

In regard to this clone: Possible read error: a much larger clone is one base away. The chain has TRBV9 and TRBJ2-3; D gene ambiguous. This CDR3 has 12 amino acids. CDR1 SGDLS and CDR2 YYNGEE come from the germline V gene. Trimming took off 0 bases at V and 7 bases at J, with 6 bases between the two ends. The CDR3 DNA is TGTGCCAGCAGCGTAGAGTATAATACGCAGTATTTT. As protein: CASSVEYNTQYF.

Only one count was recorded for this clone. Here the CDR3 DNA reads TGTGCCAGCAGCCAAGATCGGCTAGCGGGAGAGGCCGGGGAGCTGTTTTTT. Encoded protein: CASSQDRLAGEAGELFF. The genes are TRBV3-1 and TRBJ2-2; 10 positions agree with TRBD2. CDR1 is LGHDT and CDR2 is YNNKEL in the germline V gene (reference sequence). The V and J ends lost 0 bases and 6 bases, in that order; junction bases with no gene match: 7. This CDR3 is 17 amino acids long.

This clone was counted many times. The V call is TRBV19, the J call TRBJ2-2, with a possible D match to TRBD1 (6 bases). Germline CDR1 reads LNHDA; CDR2 reads SQIVND (reference sequence). Trimming removed 6 bases at V and 6 bases at J, with 14 bases between. CDR3 length: 14 residues. CDR3 DNA: TGTGCCAGTAGCTTATGGGACACCGCCGGGGAGCTGTTTTTT. It is translated as CASSLWDTAGELFF.

This clone has ten or more counts. The V gene is TRBV12-3 or TRBV12-4, the J gene TRBJ2-1, with 7 bases lining up with TRBD2. This CDR3 contains 14 residues. The trim removed 7 bases at V and 6 bases at J, leaving 9 bases unmatched. The CDR3 loop is CASTQRESSNEQFF. DNA of the CDR3: TGTGCCAGCACCCAGCGGGAATCCAGCAATGAGCAGTTCTTC.

This clone was seen repeatedly, ten times or more. V usage is TRBV12-3 or TRBV12-4 and J usage is TRBJ2-3; 9 bases map to TRBD2. This CDR3 is 14 amino acids long. The ends lost 7 bases at V and 6 bases at J; junction bases unmatched: 8. CDR3 bases: TGTGCCAGCAAAGATAGCGGGAGTGGGGATACGCAGTATTTT. Residues: CASKDSGSGDTQYF.

V usage is TRBV3-1 and J usage is TRBJ1-6; 7 bases fit TRBD1. The CDR3 loop spans 18 amino acids. Germline trimming cut 3 bases from V and 4 bases from J; bases unmatched to any gene: 12. The V gene's germline CDR1 is LGHDT and CDR2 YNNKEL (reference sequence). CDR3: CASSHPPGGWTYNSPLHF. CDR3 nucleotide sequence: TGTGCCAGCAGCCACCCCCCAGGGGGGTGGACTTATAATTCACCCCTCCACTTT.

The chain uses TRBV3-1 and TRBJ2-2; 9 bases are shared with TRBD1. The V segment lost 0 bases and the J segment 5 bases; nucleotides outside the gene matches: 13. This CDR3 has 19 residues. Germline CDR1 LGHDT, CDR2 YNNKEL (reference sequence). The CDR3 sequence: CASSQDSPSGTGWTGELFF. CDR3 nucleotide sequence: TGTGCCAGCAGCCAAGATTCCCCCTCCGGGACAGGGTGGACCGGGGAGCTGTTTTTT.

This clone was seen repeatedly, ten times or more. The chain couples TRBV6-2 or TRBV6-3 to TRBJ1-2; D gene ambiguous. The CDR3 spans 13 residues. Trimming left V 2 bases short and J 4 bases short, with 8 bases between. CDR1 is MNHEY, CDR2 SVGEGT, per germline. The CDR3 sequence: CASSYGEFYGYTF. The CDR3 DNA is TGTGCCAGCAGTTACGGAGAGTTCTATGGCTACACCTTC.